The TCR beta chain described here comes from a study of cytomegalovirus exposure and HLA in healthy donors. Study overall: Early release data held roughly 90 million unique TCRs from HLA-typed donors. Overall study findings and caveats: An apparent linkage of common viral pathogens to several of the most significant clusters emerged in a later analysis.

V lost 3 bases and J 3 bases, leaving 11 bases between the germline ends. This CDR3 is 15 amino acids long. In germline, CDR1 is LGHNA, CDR2 YNFKEQ. A multiplex PCR was run with 60 Vbeta primers and 13 Jbeta primers. The repertoire was sequenced with immunoSEQ multiplex PCR; TCRdb's copy has only in-frame clones and lacks some. The table has fewer than 150,000 clones, 80% seen once. This clone was observed a handful of times. Antigen: not known. Material: PBMCs. This clonotype was sampled from a man aged 25 to 40 in good health and CMV-seronegative. V is TRBV4-2 and J is TRBJ2-2; D unresolved. The CDR3 DNA follows: TGTGCCAGCAGCCACAGTGGCGGCGACACCGGGGAGCTGTTTTTT. This translates into CASSHSGGDTGELFF.